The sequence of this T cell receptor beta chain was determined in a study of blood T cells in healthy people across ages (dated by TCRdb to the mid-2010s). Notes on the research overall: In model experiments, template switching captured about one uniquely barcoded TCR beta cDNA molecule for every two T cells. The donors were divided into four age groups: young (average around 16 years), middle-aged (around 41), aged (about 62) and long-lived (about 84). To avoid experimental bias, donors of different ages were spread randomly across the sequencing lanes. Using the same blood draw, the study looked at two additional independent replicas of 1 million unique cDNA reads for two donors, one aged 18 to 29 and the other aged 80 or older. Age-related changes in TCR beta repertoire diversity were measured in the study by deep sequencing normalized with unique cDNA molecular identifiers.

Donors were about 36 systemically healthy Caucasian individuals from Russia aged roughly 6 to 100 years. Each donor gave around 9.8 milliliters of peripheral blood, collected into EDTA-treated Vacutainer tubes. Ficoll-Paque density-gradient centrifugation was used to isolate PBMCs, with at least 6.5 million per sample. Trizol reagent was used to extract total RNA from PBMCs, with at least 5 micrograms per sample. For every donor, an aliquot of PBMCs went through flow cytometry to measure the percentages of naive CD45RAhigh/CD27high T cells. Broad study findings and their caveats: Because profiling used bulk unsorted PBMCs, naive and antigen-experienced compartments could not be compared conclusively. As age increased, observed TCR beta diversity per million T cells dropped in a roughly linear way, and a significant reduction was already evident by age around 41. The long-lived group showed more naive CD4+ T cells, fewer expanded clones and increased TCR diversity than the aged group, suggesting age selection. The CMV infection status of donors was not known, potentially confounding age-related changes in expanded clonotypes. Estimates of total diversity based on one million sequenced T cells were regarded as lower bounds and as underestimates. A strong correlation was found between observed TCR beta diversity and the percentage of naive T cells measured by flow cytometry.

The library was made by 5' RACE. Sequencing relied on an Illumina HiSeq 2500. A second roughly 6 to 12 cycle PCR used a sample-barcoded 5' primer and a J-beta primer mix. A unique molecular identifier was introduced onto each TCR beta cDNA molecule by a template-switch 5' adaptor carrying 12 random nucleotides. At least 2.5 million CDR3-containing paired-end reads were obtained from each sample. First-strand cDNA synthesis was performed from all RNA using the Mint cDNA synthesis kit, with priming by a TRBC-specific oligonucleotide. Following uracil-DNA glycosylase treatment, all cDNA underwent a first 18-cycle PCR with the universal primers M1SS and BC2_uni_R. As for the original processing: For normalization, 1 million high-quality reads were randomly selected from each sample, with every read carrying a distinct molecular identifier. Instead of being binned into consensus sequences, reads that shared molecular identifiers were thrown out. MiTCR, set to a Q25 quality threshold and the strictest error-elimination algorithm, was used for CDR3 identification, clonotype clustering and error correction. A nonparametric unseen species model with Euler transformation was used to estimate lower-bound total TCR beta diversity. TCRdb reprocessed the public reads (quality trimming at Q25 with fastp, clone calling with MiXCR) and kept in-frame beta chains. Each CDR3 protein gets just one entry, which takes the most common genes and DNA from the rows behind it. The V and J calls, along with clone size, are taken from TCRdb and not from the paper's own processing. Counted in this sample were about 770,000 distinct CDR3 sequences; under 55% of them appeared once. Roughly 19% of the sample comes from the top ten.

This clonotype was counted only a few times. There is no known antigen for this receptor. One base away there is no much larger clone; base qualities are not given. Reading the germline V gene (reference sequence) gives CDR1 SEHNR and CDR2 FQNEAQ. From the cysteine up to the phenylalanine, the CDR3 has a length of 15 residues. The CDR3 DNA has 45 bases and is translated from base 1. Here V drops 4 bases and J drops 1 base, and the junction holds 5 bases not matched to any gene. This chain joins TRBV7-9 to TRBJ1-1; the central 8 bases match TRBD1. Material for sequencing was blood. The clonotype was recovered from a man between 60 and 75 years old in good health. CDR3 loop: CASSSTGGPNTEAFF. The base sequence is TGTGCCAGCAGCTCAACAGGGGGGCCGAACACTGAAGCTTTCTTT.